Below are 32 T cell receptor beta chains sequenced from a single sample in a study of early T cells in non-severe SARS-CoV-2 infection. TCRdb passed the 5' RACE reads through MiXCR, listing each CDR3 protein once. This table holds around 77,000 distinct CDR3 sequences, approximately 15% found once. Specimen: whole blood, collected at baseline. These receptors were collected from an adult who was a healthcare worker with PCR-confirmed SARS-CoV-2 infection or an uninfected control (not recorded which).

This clonotype was found a few times. The chain employs TRBV27 and TRBJ2-7; unclear D gene. Germline V gene data show CDR1 as MNHEY and CDR2 as SMNVEV (reference sequence). Trimming took off 4 bases at V and 0 bases at J, with 7 bases between the two ends. The CDR3 has 13 residues. CDR3 region: CASSSLNSYEQYF. CDR3 nucleotides: TGTGCCAGCAGTTCCTTGAACTCCTACGAGCAGTACTTC.

This clonotype was picked up a small number of times. J is TRBJ2-5 and V is TRBV20-1, with TRBD1 matching over 9 bases. The CDR3 covers 14 residues. J lost 1 base, V lost 5 bases, and 5 bases had no gene match. Germline V CDR1 and CDR2: DFQATT, SNEGSKA (reference sequence). The CDR3 loop is CSAFDRGTQETQYF. DNA of the CDR3: TGCAGTGCTTTTGACAGGGGGACCCAAGAGACCCAGTACTTC.

This clonotype occurred a few times. This chain uses TRBV6-6 with TRBJ1-5, with a weak D call TRBD1 (5 bases). Germline V gives CDR1 MNHNY, CDR2 SVGAGI (reference sequence). V dropped 8 bases and J dropped 3 bases, with 14 bases sitting between them. The CDR3 runs to 14 residues. DNA for the CDR3: TGTGCCAGCCGGAACCAGGGTCCCAATCAGCCCCAGCATTTT. Encoded protein: CASRNQGPNQPQHF.

The rearrangement links TRBV21-1 to TRBJ2-7. TRBV21-1 is described as a pseudogene. The CDR3 spans 10 residues. This chain's CDR3 is CASSDNEQYF. CDR3 nucleotide sequence: TGTGCCAGCAGCGATAACGAGCAGTACTTC.

The V gene is TRBV7-6, the J gene TRBJ2-3; D is unclear. Germline V gene sequence: CDR1 SGHVS, CDR2 FNYEAQ. V lost 5 bases and J lost 0, with 15 bases in between. The CDR3 extends over 16 amino acids. The CDR3 region has the DNA TGTGCCAGCAGCGCCGGCAACGTTCCTAGCACAGATACGCAGTATTTT. The encoded protein is CASSAGNVPSTDTQYF.

The sample holds a few counts of this clonotype. The V call is TRBV19, the J call TRBJ2-1; unclear D gene. CDR1 is LNHDA, CDR2 SQIVND, per germline (reference sequence). The V gene lost 5 bases and the J gene lost 9 bases, with 8 bases spanning the gap. The CDR3 is 11 amino acids. CDR3 coding DNA: TGTGCCAGTAGTCTACCGGGTGAGCAGTTCTTC. Protein sequence: CASSLPGEQFF.

Only a few counts were recorded for this clonotype. The CDR3 protein is CASSYGTSGTDTQYF. In DNA, the CDR3 is TGTGCCAGCAGTTACGGGACTAGCGGCACAGATACGCAGTATTTT. The V gene is TRBV6-5, the J gene TRBJ2-3, with 10 bases lining up with TRBD2. The length of the CDR3 is 15 residues. After removal of 2 bases from V and 1 base from J, the junction contained 0 bases not matched to a gene. Germline-derived CDR1 and CDR2 are MNHEY and SVGAGI.

This clonotype was picked up a small number of times. The J gene is TRBJ2-5, the V gene TRBV7-2; possible D gene TRBD1, 6 bases. With 5 bases removed from V and 5 bases from J, the gap between germline ends came to 15 bases. This CDR3 contains 14 residues. Germline V gene data show CDR1 as SGHTA and CDR2 as FQGNSA. The CDR3 loop is CASSPRTRGETQYF. Written as DNA, the CDR3 is TGTGCCAGCAGCCCACGGACGAGGGGGGAGACCCAGTACTTC.

This clonotype was seen repeatedly, ten times or more. The V and J genes are TRBV28 and TRBJ2-2; 8 bases line up with TRBD2. The germline CDR1 and CDR2 sequences are MDHEN and SYDVKM. Unmatched junction bases numbered 18, after V lost 6 bases and J lost 6 bases. The CDR3 sequence is 18 residues long. As DNA, the CDR3 is TGTGCCAGCAGCCGCAGAGGTCTAGCGGGCCCGCAGGCCGGGGAGCTGTTTTTT. It codes for CASSRRGLAGPQAGELFF.

The chain is built from TRBV6-5 and TRBJ2-3; TRBD2 aligns across 13 bases. The V gene's germline CDR1 is MNHEY and CDR2 SVGAGI. The CDR3 has 18 residues. V trimming: 5 bases; J trimming: 4 bases; junction bases outside the gene matches: 12. The CDR3 region has the DNA TGTGCCAGCAGTCCAACCCTTCCCGGGACTAGCGGGGCAGATACGCAGTATTTT. Protein sequence: CASSPTLPGTSGADTQYF.

This clonotype was counted many times. The CDR3 sequence: CASMLRGGTEAFF. CDR3 in DNA: TGTGCCAGCATGCTAAGGGGGGGGACTGAAGCTTTCTTT. This chain connects TRBV6-6 to TRBJ1-1, with a weak D call TRBD1 (6 bases). The CDR3 has 13 amino acids. V shed 7 bases and J shed 5 bases, with 14 bases lying between them. Germline CDR1 is MNHNY and CDR2 is SVGAGI (reference sequence).

This rearrangement joins TRBV20-1 to TRBJ2-6, with TRBD1 identical over 7 bases. The CDR3 sequence is 18 residues long. CDR1 and CDR2 (germline): DFQATT, SNEGSKA (reference sequence). V lost 3 bases, J lost 0 bases, and 11 bases stayed unmatched. The CDR3, as DNA: TGCAGTGCTAGGGACCCGGGACAGATGAGCTCTGGGGCCAACGTCCTGACTTTC. The encoded protein is CSARDPGQMSSGANVLTF.

This clonotype has a handful of counts. V and J are TRBV29-1 and TRBJ2-1; D tentatively reads TRBD1 or TRBD2 (6 bases each). The V gene lost 1 base and the J gene lost 0 bases, with 13 bases spanning the gap. The V gene's germline CDR1 is SQVTM and CDR2 ANQGSEA. This CDR3 has 16 amino acids. The CDR3 reads CSVEGAGHSSYNEQFF. The CDR3, as DNA: TGCAGCGTTGAAGGGGCGGGACATAGCTCCTACAATGAGCAGTTCTTC.

This clonotype has more than one count but fewer than ten. CDR3 in amino acids: CSASLAGAGNEQFF. The CDR3 DNA reads as TGCAGTGCTTCTCTAGCGGGAGCTGGCAATGAGCAGTTCTTC. The J gene is TRBJ2-1, the V gene TRBV20-1, with 10 positions matching TRBD2. Germline V gives CDR1 DFQATT, CDR2 SNEGSKA (reference sequence). J lost 6 bases, V lost 5 bases, and 7 bases had no gene match. The CDR3 extends over 14 amino acids.

This clonotype was picked up a small number of times. V usage is TRBV18 and J usage is TRBJ2-4; 8 positions agree with TRBD1. Germline V gives CDR1 KGHSH, CDR2 LQKENI. Trimming cost V 2 bases and J 3 bases; bases outside gene matches: 12. The CDR3 runs to 18 residues. CDR3 residues: CASSPFIVGQGGKNIQYF. CDR3 coding DNA: TGTGCCAGCTCACCATTCATCGTTGGACAGGGAGGCAAAAACATTCAGTACTTC.

This clonotype was seen a handful of times. The V call is TRBV6-5, the J call TRBJ1-4; D remains unclear. Germline CDR1 MNHEY, CDR2 SVGAGI. Trimming took 2 bases from V and 7 from J, leaving 8 bases between them. The CDR3 has 13 residues. As DNA, the CDR3 is TGTGCCAGCAGTTACACCGGGCTTGAAAAACTGTTTTTT. Its protein is CASSYTGLEKLFF.

A few counts support this clonotype. The CDR3 region has the DNA TGTGCCAGCAGGGCCGGGCTAGCAGGCACCGGGGAGCTGTTTTTT. Its translation: CASRAGLAGTGELFF. This chain links TRBV27 with TRBJ2-2, with D possibly TRBD2 on 5 matching bases. Germline CDR1 is MNHEY and CDR2 is SMNVEV (reference sequence). Trimming removed 6 bases from V and 4 bases from J, with 15 bases in between. The CDR3 is 15 amino acids.

The CDR3 bases are TGTGCCAGCAGTAACACACTAGCGGGAGGGGCCTACGAGCAGTACTTC. This codes for CASSNTLAGGAYEQYF. V usage is TRBV6-1 and J usage is TRBJ2-7, with 13 bases fitting TRBD2. There are 16 residues in the CDR3. CDR1 is MNHNS and CDR2 is SASEGT in the germline V gene. Trimming took 5 bases from V and 2 from J; bases not matched to a gene: 6.

V gene TRBV5-1 combines with J gene TRBJ2-7; 8 bases are a match to TRBD1. V shed 4 bases, J shed 6 bases, and the junction held 9 bases outside the gene matches. The length of the CDR3 is 14 residues. CDR1 is SGHRS and CDR2 is YFSETQ in the germline V gene. CDR3 region: CASSGQGSLGEQYF. The CDR3 coding sequence is TGCGCCAGCAGCGGACAGGGCTCCTTGGGCGAGCAGTACTTC.

This clonotype was picked up a small number of times. The chain recombines TRBV19 with TRBJ1-5; D gene uncertain. CDR3 size: 13 residues. V gave up 8 bases and J gave up 1 base, with 9 bases separating them. Germline lookup yields CDR1 LNHDA and CDR2 SQIVND (reference sequence). DNA for the CDR3: TGTGCCAGTCGGGGTCACAGCAATCAGCCCCAGCATTTT. It specifies CASRGHSNQPQHF.

V and J are TRBV18 and TRBJ2-7, with D perhaps TRBD1 (6 bases). CDR1 KGHSH and CDR2 LQKENI come from the germline V gene. V dropped 2 bases and J dropped 2 bases, with 7 bases sitting between them. The CDR3 extends over 13 amino acids. The CDR3 DNA is TGTGCCAGCTCACCAAGGGACACCTACGAGCAGTACTTC. Translating it yields CASSPRDTYEQYF.

This clonotype has more than one count but fewer than ten. The rearrangement links TRBV20-1 to TRBJ2-3; D is perhaps TRBD2 (6 bases). This CDR3 is 15 amino acids long. Trimming cost V 6 bases and J 0 bases, with 16 bases left between them. CDR1 DFQATT and CDR2 SNEGSKA come from the germline V gene (reference sequence). The CDR3 coding sequence is TGCAGTGCACAGGCCCGGGGGACTAGCACAGATACGCAGTATTTT. Protein: CSAQARGTSTDTQYF.

At least ten counts were recorded for this clonotype. This chain joins TRBV5-4 and TRBJ2-5; 10 nucleotides align to TRBD2. V dropped 1 base and J dropped 9; count of bases not matched to a gene: 12. This CDR3 region has 16 residues. The germline gives CDR1 SGHNT, CDR2 YYREEE (reference sequence). CDR3 nucleotide sequence: TGTGCCAGCAGCTTGTCCCCACTAGCGGGGTCCATGGCCCAGTACTTC. It is translated as CASSLSPLAGSMAQYF.

In its sample, this clonotype was seen many times. The chain recombines TRBV7-2 with TRBJ2-2, with 11 bases matching TRBD2. This CDR3 spans 16 amino acids. J was trimmed by 8 bases and V by 6 bases; bases with no gene match: 11. Germline CDR1 and CDR2: SGHTA and FQGNSA. DNA for the CDR3: TGTGCCAGCAGGCCCGGGACTAGCGGTGCGGCGGGGGAGCTGTTTTTT. Its protein is CASRPGTSGAAGELFF.

This clonotype was observed at least ten times. No DNA is shown, since the ends of the CDR3 on it are uncertain; the CDR3 is the one TCRdb lists. The V gene is TRBV27, the J gene TRBJ2-5. From its first to its last residue, the CDR3 has 13 amino acids. Germline V CDR1 and CDR2: MNHEY, SMNVEV (reference sequence). The CDR3 loop is CASSLGFLETQYF.

V and J are TRBV11-2 and TRBJ2-1; 7 positions match TRBD2. Germline V CDR1 and CDR2: SGHAT, FQNNGV. The CDR3 is 16 residues long. V was pared by 1 base and J by 4 bases, with 7 bases of the junction left unmatched. CDR3 loop: CASSLVAGDGYNEQFF. The CDR3 DNA is TGTGCCAGCAGCTTAGTCGCGGGAGATGGATACAATGAGCAGTTCTTC.

This clonotype occurred many times. J is TRBJ1-6 and V is TRBV20-1; D might be TRBD1 (5 bases). This CDR3 spans 13 amino acids. V lost 3 bases to trimming and J lost 9 bases, with 12 bases between them. Germline V gene lookup returns CDR1 DFQATT and CDR2 SNEGSKA (reference sequence). CDR3 in amino acids: CSASRGGSSPLHF. As DNA, the CDR3 is TGCAGTGCTAGTCGGGGGGGGAGTTCACCCCTCCACTTT.

This clonotype has a handful of counts. The CDR3 loop reads CASSPSATNTGELFF. CDR3 nucleotide sequence: TGTGCCAGCAGTCCTAGCGCGACGAACACCGGGGAGCTGTTTTTT. V gene TRBV3-1 combines with J gene TRBJ2-2; a weak D match, TRBD2 (6 bases). There are 15 residues in the CDR3. The germline V gene has CDR1 LGHDT and CDR2 YNNKEL (reference sequence). The V and J ends lost 6 bases and 0 bases respectively, with 11 bases between them.

The chain combines TRBV21-1 with TRBJ2-7; the table assigns TRBD1, which was not confirmed against the DNA. TRBV21-1 is an annotated pseudogene. This CDR3 is 11 amino acids long. CDR3 DNA: TGTGCCAGCCCTGTAACCTACGAGCAGTACTTC. Protein product: CASPVTYEQYF.

This clonotype was seen at least ten times. V is TRBV7-3 and J is TRBJ2-1; D call uncertain. V was shortened by 5 bases and J by 6 bases, with 14 bases between the two germline ends. The CDR3 contains 14 residues. CDR1 is SGHTA and CDR2 is FQGTGA in the germline V gene. The CDR3 loop reads CASSARPDLNEQFF. CDR3 DNA: TGTGCCAGCAGCGCAAGACCGGACCTCAATGAGCAGTTCTTC.

CDR3 DNA sequence: TGTGCCAGCAGCGGACAGGGGGCAAGCGGGGCCCTCACAGATACGCAGTATTTT. Residues: CASSGQGASGALTDTQYF. The chain combines TRBV11-2 with TRBJ2-3, with 11 nucleotides matching TRBD1. This CDR3 is built from 18 residues. Looked up from germline, CDR1 is SGHAT and CDR2 is FQNNGV. The J segment lost 2 bases and the V segment lost 5 bases, leaving 12 bases of the junction unmatched.

This clonotype was counted many times. V is TRBV5-1 and J is TRBJ2-7; D ambiguous. The length of the CDR3 is 14 residues. Trimming cost V 3 bases and J 5 bases, with 15 bases left between them. The germline V gene encodes CDR1 SGHRS and CDR2 YFSETQ. This CDR3 reads CASSSLTTEDEQYF. DNA of the CDR3: TGCGCCAGCAGCTCCCTAACGACCGAGGACGAGCAGTACTTC.